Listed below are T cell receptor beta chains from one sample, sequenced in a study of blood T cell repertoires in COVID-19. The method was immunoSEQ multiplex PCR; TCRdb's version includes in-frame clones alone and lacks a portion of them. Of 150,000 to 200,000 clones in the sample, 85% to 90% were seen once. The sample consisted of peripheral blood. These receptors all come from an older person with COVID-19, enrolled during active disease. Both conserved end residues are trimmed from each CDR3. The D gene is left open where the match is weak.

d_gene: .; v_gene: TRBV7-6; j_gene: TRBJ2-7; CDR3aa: ASSLTRQAYEQY
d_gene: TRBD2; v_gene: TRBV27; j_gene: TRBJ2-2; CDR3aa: ASSLGLSGVTGELF
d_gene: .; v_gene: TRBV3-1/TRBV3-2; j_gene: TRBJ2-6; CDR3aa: ASSQVRPQPTGSVLT
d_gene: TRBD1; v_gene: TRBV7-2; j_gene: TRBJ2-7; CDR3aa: ASSSTGGREQY
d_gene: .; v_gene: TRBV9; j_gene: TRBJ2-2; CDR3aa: ASNLAGSGELF
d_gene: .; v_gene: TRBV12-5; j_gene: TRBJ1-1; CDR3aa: ASGLGGITEAF
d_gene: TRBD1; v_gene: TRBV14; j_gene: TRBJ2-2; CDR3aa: ASSHSLGTGAPRTGELF
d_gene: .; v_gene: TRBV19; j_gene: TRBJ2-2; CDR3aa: ASSSRVIHTGELF
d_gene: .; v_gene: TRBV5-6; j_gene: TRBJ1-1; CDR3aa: ASSPRTSPNTEAF
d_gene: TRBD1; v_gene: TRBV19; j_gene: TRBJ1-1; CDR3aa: ASRVGEPGQSGAF
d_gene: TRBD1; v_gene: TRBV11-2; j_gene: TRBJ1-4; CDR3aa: ASSLGTGWDNEKLF
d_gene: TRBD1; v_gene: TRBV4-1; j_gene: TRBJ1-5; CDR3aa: ASSLTGTGVHQPQH
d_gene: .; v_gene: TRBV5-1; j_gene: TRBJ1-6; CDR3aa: ASSRGTADNSPLH
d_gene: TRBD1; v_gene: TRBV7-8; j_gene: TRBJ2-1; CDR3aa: ASRGRDRASYNEQF
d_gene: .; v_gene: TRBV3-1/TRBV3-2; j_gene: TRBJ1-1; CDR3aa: ASSRVNTEAF
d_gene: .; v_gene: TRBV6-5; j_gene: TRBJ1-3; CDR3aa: ASSMSSGNTIY
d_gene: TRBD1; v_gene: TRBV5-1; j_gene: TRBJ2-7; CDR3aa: ASSRAGTGGALTYEQY
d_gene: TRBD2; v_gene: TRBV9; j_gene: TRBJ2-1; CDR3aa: ASSVDPAGIISTQF
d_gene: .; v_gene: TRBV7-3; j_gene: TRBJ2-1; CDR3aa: ASSPRRSSLPNEQF
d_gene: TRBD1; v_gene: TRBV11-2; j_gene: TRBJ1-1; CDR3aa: ASRPDFGTGGMNTEAF
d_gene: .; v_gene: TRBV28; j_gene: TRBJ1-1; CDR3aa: ASEAFGMNTEAF
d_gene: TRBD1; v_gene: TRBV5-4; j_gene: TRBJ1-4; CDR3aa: ASSLQGIATNEKLF
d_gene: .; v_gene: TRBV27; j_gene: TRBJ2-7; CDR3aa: ASSFGSGYEQY
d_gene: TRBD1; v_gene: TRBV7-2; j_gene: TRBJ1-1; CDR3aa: ASSRRTGGNTEAF